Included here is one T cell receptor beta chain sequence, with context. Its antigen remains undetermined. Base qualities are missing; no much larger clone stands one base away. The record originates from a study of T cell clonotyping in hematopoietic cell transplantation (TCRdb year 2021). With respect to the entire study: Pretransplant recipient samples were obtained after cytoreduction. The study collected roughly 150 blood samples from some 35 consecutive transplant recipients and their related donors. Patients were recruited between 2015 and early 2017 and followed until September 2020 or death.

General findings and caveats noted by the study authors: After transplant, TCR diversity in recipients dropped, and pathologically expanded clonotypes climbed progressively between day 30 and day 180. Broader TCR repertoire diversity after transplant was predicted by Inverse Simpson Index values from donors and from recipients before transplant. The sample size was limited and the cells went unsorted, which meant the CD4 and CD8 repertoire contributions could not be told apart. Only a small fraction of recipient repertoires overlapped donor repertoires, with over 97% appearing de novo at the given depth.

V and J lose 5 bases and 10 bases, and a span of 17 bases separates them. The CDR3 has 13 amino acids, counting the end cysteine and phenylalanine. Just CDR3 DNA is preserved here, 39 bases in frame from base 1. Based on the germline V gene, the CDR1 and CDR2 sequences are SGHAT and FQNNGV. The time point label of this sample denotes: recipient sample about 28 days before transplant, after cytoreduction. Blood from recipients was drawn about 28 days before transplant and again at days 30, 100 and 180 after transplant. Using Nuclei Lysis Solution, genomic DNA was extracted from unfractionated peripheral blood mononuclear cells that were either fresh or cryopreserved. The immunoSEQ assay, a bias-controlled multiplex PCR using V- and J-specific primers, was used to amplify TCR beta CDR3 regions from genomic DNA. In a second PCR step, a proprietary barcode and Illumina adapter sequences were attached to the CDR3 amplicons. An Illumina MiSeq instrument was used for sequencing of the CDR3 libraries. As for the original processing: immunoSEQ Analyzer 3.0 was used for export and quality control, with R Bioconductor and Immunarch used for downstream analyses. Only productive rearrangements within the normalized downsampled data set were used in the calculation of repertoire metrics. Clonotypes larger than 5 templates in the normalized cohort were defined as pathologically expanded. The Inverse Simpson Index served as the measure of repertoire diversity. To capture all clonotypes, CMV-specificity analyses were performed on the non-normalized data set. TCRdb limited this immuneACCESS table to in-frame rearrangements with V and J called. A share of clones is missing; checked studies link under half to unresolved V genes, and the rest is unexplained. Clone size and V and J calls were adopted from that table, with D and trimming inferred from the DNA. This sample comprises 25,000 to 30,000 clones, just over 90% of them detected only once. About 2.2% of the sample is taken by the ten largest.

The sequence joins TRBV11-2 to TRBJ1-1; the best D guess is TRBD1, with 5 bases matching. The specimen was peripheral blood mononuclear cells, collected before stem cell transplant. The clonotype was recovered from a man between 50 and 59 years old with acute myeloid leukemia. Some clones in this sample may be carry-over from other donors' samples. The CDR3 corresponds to CASSVDWGRGAFF. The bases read TGTGCCAGCAGCGTCGATTGGGGGAGGGGAGCTTTCTTT.